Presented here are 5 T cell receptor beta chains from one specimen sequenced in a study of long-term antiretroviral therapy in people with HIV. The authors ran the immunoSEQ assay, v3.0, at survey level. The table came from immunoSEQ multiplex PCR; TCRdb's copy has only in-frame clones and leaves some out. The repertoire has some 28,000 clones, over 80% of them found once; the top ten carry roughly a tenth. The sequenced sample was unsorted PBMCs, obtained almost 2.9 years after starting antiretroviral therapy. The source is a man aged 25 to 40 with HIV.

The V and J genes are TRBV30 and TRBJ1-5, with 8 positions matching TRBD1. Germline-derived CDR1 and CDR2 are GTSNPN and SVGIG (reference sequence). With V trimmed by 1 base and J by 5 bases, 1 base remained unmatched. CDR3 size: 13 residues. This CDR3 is CAWSGQGYQPQHF. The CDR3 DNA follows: TGTGCCTGGAGTGGACAGGGGTATCAGCCCCAGCATTTT.

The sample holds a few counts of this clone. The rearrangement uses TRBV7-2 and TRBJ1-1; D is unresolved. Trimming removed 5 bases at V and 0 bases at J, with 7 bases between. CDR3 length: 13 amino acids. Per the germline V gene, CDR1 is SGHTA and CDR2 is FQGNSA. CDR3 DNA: TGTGCCAGCAGCGTGTACATGAACACTGAAGCTTTCTTT. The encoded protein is CASSVYMNTEAFF.

The CDR3 region is CASSVSDRNTGELFF. In DNA form, the CDR3 reads TGTGCCAGCAGCGTATCGGACAGGAACACCGGGGAGCTGTTTTTT. The rearrangement joins TRBV9 to TRBJ2-2, with D perhaps TRBD1 (6 bases). Germline-derived CDR1 and CDR2 are SGDLS and YYNGEE. This CDR3 has 15 amino acids. Trimming took off 1 base at V and 1 base at J, with 8 bases between the two ends.

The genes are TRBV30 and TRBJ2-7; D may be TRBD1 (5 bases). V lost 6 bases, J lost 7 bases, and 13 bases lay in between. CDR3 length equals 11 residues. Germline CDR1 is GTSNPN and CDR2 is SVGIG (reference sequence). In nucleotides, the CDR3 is TGTGCCTGCCGGATGGGGCTAGAGCAGTACTTC. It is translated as CACRMGLEQYF.

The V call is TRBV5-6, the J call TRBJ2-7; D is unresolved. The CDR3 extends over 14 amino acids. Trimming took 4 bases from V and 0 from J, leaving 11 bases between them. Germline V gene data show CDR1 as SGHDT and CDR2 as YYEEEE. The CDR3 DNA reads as TGTGCCAGCAGCCCCGACCTAAGCTCCTACGAGCAGTACTTC. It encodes CASSPDLSSYEQYF.